This TCR beta chain was observed in a study of blood T cell repertoires in COVID-19. Study-level background: PBMCs, B-cell-depleted T cells, or T cells were the source of the cDNA or gDNA that made up the material.

Assay used: immunoSEQ multiplex PCR; TCRdb lists only in-frame clones, some missing. The repertoire holds around 220,000 clones, with about 90% as singletons. This clone was picked up one time. The CDR3 sequence is 13 residues long. V dropped 10 bases and J dropped 6; count of bases not matched to a gene: 10. CDR1 and CDR2 from the germline V gene are KGHDR and SFDVKD. The chain is built from TRBV24-1 and TRBJ1-2, with 7 bases fitting TRBD1. What was sequenced was PBMCs or T cells enriched from blood (not recorded which). This TCR was recovered from a young woman who had recovered from COVID-19. CDR3 in DNA: TGTGCCACTTCGCGGGACAGAAGTAATGGCTACACCTTC. Its translation is CATSRDRSNGYTF.